This T cell receptor (beta chain) is drawn from a study of chemoradiotherapy in HPV16-positive cancers. Trimming cost V 4 bases and J 6 bases, with 19 bases left between them. This CDR3 spans 16 amino acids. Germline assignment: CDR1 SGDLS and CDR2 YYNGEE. The repertoire was sequenced with immunoSEQ multiplex PCR; TCRdb's copy has only in-frame clones and lacks some. This table holds thousands of clones, about 75% found once. The origin of this receptor is a human donor with HPV-associated anogenital cancer. The chain couples TRBV9 to TRBJ1-4, with D perhaps TRBD1 (5 bases). Sample collection occurred from a patient who underwent chemoradiotherapy. CDR3 coding DNA: TGTGCCAGCAGCAGATCCTCTGACAGAGCTCATGAAAAACTGTTTTTT. This gives the protein CASSRSSDRAHEKLFF.